This T cell receptor beta chain comes out of a study of blood T cell repertoires in COVID-19. On the study more broadly: From T cells, B-cell-depleted T cells, or PBMCs came the material, which was cDNA or gDNA.

This clone was recorded a few times. CDR3 length: 16 amino acids. Germline-derived CDR1 and CDR2 are KGHSH and LQKENI. Trimming at V came to 7 bases and at J to 8 bases, leaving 14 bases not matched to a gene. Source study methods: Reference gene primer amplification gave estimated nucleated cell counts. The data were produced by immunoSEQ multiplex PCR, yet TCRdb's version contains in-frame clones alone and is incomplete. The V and J calls and the clone size are those of that table, but D and trimming were determined from the DNA. The table has roughly 140,000 clones, approximately 88% seen once. V is TRBV18 and J is TRBJ1-6; 7 bases map to TRBD1. The sequenced material came from peripheral blood. The TCR originated in a woman between 50 and 59 years old with acute or convalescent COVID-19. CDR3 region: CASLTGTGGMDSPLHF. The CDR3 DNA sequence: TGTGCCAGCTTGACAGGGACGGGCGGGATGGATTCACCCCTCCACTTT.